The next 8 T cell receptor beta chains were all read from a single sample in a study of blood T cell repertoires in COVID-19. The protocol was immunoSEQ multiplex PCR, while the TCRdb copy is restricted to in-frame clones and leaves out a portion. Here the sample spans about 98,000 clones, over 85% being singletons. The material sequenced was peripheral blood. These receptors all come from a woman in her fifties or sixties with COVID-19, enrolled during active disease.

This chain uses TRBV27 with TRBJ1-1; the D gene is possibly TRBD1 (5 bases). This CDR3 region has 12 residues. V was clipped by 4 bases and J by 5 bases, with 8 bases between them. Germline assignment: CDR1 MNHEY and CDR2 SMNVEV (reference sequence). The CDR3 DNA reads TGTGCCAGCAGTTCCTCAGGGACTGAAGCTTTCTTT. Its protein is CASSSSGTEAFF.

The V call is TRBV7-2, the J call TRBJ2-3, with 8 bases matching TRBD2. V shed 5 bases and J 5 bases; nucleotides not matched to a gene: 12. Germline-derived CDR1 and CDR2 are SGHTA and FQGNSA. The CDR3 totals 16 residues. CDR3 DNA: TGTGCCAGCAGCCGGGGGGGCGATCGATTTAGAGATACGCAGTATTTT. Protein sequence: CASSRGGDRFRDTQYF.

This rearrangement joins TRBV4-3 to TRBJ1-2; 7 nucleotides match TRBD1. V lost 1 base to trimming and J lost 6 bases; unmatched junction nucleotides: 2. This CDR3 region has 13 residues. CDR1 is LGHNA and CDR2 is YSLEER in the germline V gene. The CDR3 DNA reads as TGCGCCAGCAGCCAAGCAACAGGGGATGGCTACACCTTC. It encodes CASSQATGDGYTF.

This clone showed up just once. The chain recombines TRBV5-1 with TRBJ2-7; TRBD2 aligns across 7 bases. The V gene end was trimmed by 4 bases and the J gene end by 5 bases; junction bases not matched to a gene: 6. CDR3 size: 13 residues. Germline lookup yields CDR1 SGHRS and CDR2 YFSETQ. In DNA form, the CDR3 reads TGCGCCAGCAGCCGGGAGGCAGTCCACGAGCAGTACTTC. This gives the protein CASSREAVHEQYF. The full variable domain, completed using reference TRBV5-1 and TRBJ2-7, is KAGVTQTPRYLIKTRGQQVTLSCSPISGHRSVSWYQQTPGQGLQFLFEYFSETQRNKGNFPGRFSGRQFSNSRSEMNVSTLELGDSALYLCASSREAVHEQYFGPGTRLTVT.

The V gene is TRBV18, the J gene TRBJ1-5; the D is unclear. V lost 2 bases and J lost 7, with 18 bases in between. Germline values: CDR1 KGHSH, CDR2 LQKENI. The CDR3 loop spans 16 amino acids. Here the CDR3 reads CASSPESRRSPQPQHF. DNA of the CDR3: TGTGCCAGCTCACCAGAAAGTAGGAGGTCACCCCAGCCCCAGCATTTT.

CDR3 loop: CASSLAFGQREGSPLHF. DNA of the CDR3: TGCGCCAGCAGCTTGGCCTTTGGACAGCGGGAAGGTTCACCCCTCCACTTT. This rearrangement joins TRBV5-1 to TRBJ1-6, with TRBD1 as a possible D gene (6 bases). Trimming shortened V by 0 bases and J by 9 bases, and 19 bases separated the two germline ends. This CDR3 comprises 17 residues. CDR1 SGHRS and CDR2 YFSETQ come from the germline V gene.

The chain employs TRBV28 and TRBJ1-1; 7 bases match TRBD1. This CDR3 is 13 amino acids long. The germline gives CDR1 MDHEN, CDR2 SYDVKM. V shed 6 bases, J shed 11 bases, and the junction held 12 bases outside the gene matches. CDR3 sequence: CASRSQGIFFAFF. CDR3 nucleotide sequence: TGTGCCAGCAGATCACAGGGGATATTCTTTGCTTTCTTT.

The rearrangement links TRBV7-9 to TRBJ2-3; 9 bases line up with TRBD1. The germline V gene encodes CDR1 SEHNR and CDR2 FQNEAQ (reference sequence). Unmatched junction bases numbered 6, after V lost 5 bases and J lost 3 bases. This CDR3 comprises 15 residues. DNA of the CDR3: TGTGCCAGCAGCCCCCGGGACAGGGCTACAGATACGCAGTATTTT. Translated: CASSPRDRATDTQYF. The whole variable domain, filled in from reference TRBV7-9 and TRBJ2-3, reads DTGVSQNPRHKITKRGQNVTFRCDPISEHNRLYWYRQTLGQGPEFLTYFQNEAQLEKSRLLSDRFSAERPKGSFSTLEIQRTEQGDSAMYLCASSPRDRATDTQYFGPGTRLTVL.